This record covers a single T cell receptor beta chain. The antigen is unknown. These data originate in a study of T cells expressing NK-cell markers. In the study overall: Sequenced donors, eight in total, included seven who were HCMV-seropositive and one who was seronegative. Study observations and caveats: Dominant NKG2C+ clonotypes accounted for 1.0-7.0% of CD8+ T cells in about 6 donors.

The authors generated TCR beta cDNA through 5'RACE template switching with UMIs. TCRdb reanalyzed the 5' RACE reads, giving one entry per CDR3 protein sequence and no DNA. In all, the sample yields about 160,000 distinct CDR3 sequences. The CDR3 has 15 amino acids. The germline V gene encodes CDR1 SGHAT and CDR2 FQNNGV. The genes are TRBV11-2 and TRBJ2-1; TCRdb designates TRBD2, a call that cannot be tested without DNA. Sequencing was performed on blood T cells: a sorted CD56 or NKG2C T cell subset, CD4+ or CD8+ T cells, or bulk PBMC T cells (not recorded which). The TCR comes from a woman aged 18 to 75 in good health. The CDR3 spells CASTPGLARSNEQFF.